The sequence of this T cell receptor beta chain was determined in a study of vaccination and CD4 T cells after COVID-19 (dated by TCRdb to between 2021 and 2023). Some background on the complete study: Convalescent patients had a positive SARS-CoV-2 result on nasal swab PCR, and of these patients, several had mild disease and one had severe disease. Participants received two doses of either the Pfizer-BioNTech BNT162b2 vaccine (n=8) or the Moderna mRNA-1273 vaccine (n=2). The spike-specific CD4+ TCR repertoire was compared before and after mRNA vaccination in 10 COVID-19 convalescent patients and a handful of infection-naive healthy vaccine recipients. The time from the second vaccine dose to post-vaccine blood sampling had a median of 72 days and ranged from about 14 to 250 days. Post-COVID blood samples were collected from convalescent patients a median of around 100 days after diagnosis, with a range of about 35 to 161 days. A few convalescent patients were sampled both early after vaccination (day 14) and late after vaccination (days 161 to 241). The convalescent cohort comprised six males and four females, including two Hispanic individuals, seven Caucasians, two Asians and one multiracial person.

This clonotype was seen only a few times. Its antigen is currently not known. One junction end disagrees with the germline gene, perhaps due to a read error. Library preparation was by PCR. The sample was run on an Illumina iSeq 100. Per the original workflow: Non-productive sequences were filtered out, and CDR3s that did not start with C, did not end with F or W, or were shorter than 7 amino acids were discarded. Levenshtein distances (stringdist) and unrooted phylogenetic trees (ape) in R version 3.6.1 were used to assess CDR3 homology. TCRdb took the public reads, trimmed them with fastp at Q25, ran MiXCR for clone calling and kept in-frame beta chains. Duplicate CDR3 protein sequences are folded into a single record with the most common DNA and genes. None of the V and J calls come from the authors' own analysis; TCRdb made them. Counted in this sample were some 40,000 distinct CDR3 sequences; 35% to 40% of them appeared once. The ten largest clones represent roughly 6% of the sample.

The CDR1 and CDR2 encoded by the germline V gene (reference sequence) are SEHNR and FQNEAQ. The CDR3 numbers 14 residues from cysteine through phenylalanine. The CDR3 DNA has 42 bases and is translated from base 1. Broad study findings and their caveats: Of the vaccine-specific clones found in convalescent patients, nearly all (304 of 307) were mono-reactive for SARS-CoV-2 spike instead of being cross-reactive with common cold coronaviruses. The study included relatively few convalescent patients and did not analyze early timepoints after natural infection. Among convalescent patients, a median around 89% of the SARS-CoV-2-reactive clones seen after vaccination appeared only after vaccination, which suggests priming specific to the vaccine. Although the median number of SARS-CoV-2-reactive clonotypes went up from around 20 after infection to roughly 40 after vaccination, the increase was not significant.

The time point label of this sample denotes: late sampling 161 to 241 days after vaccination in three convalescent patients. The positive SARS-CoV-2 PCR tests of the convalescent patients were dated from March to December 2020, before the Alpha, Beta and Delta variants emerged in the United States. Ficoll-Paque Plus gradient centrifugation was used to isolate PBMCs from whole blood, and the isolated PBMCs were then either used fresh or cryopreserved at -140C. The sample consisted of CD4+ T cells from blood, taken about 7 months after SARS-CoV-2 vaccination. The chain joins TRBV7-9 to TRBJ2-7; 8 nucleotides in the junction match TRBD2. This receptor was taken from a human donor who had recovered from COVID-19. The CDR3 amino acid sequence is: CATSRPGGIYEQYF. The base sequence is TGTGCCACCAGCCGACCGGGGGGGATATACGAGCAGTACTTC.